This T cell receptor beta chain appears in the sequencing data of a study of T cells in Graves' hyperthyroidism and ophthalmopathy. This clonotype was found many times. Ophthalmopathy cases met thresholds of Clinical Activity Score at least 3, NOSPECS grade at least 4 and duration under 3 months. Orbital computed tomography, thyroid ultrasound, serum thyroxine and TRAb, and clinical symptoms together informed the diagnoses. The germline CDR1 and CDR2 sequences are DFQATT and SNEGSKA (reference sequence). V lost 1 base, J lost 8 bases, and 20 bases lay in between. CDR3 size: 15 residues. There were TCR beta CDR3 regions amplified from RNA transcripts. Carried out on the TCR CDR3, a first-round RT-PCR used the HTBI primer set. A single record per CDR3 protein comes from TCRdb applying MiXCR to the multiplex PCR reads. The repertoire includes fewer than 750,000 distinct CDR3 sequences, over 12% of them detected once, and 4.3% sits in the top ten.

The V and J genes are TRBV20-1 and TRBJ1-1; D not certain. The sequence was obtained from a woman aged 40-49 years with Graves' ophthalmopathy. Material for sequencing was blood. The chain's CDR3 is CSARAYGLESTEAFF. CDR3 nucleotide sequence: TGCAGTGCTAGAGCCTACGGCCTAGAGAGCACCGAAGCTTTCTTT.